This T cell receptor beta chain originates from a study of a mutant IDH1 vaccine in newly diagnosed glioma. Germline CDR1 and CDR2: MDHEN and SYDVKM. V dropped 7 bases and J dropped 0 bases, with 14 bases sitting between them. This CDR3 is 15 amino acids long. On this clone itself: Its antigen is not known.

Using immunoSEQ multiplex PCR, the repertoire was profiled, and TCRdb retains in-frame clones only, with some absent. The sample yields 40,000 to 55,000 clones, around 78% seen once. Indicated time point: week 5, during vaccination. A single vaccine dose contained 300 ug of mutant IDH1 20-mer peptide, and topical imiquimod was used with it. This clonotype was obtained from a man between 45 and 60 years old with glioma. Sequenced material: PBMCs, taken from a glioma patient whose treatment included an IDH1 peptide vaccine. The chain employs TRBV28 and TRBJ2-3; possibly TRBD1 for D (6 bases). For the CDR3, the DNA is TGTGCCAGCAACTATGGGGGCTCGAGCACAGATACGCAGTATTTT. Translating gives CASNYGGSSTDTQYF.